This TCR beta chain was recorded in a study of T cells in Graves' hyperthyroidism and ophthalmopathy. Study at large: Blood was drawn when the patient was first diagnosed and still untreated. General study results and limits: Ophthalmopathy, which appeared later, was predicted by the model a median approximately six months before onset.

Diagnostic decisions used clinical symptoms, serum thyroxine and TRAb, thyroid ultrasound and orbital computed tomography. This clonotype appeared a few times. No antigen is known for it. Germline CDR1 is MNHEY and CDR2 is SMNVEV (reference sequence). Trimming took 5 bases from V and 10 from J, leaving 10 bases between them. The CDR3 consists of 11 residues. Template material for amplifying TCR beta CDR3 regions consisted of RNA transcripts. With the HTBI primer set, the TCR CDR3 went through a first round of RT-PCR. One entry per CDR3 protein, called by TCRdb with MiXCR from the multiplex PCR reads. The sample contains some 500,000 distinct CDR3 sequences, about 15% of which appear only once.

The chain is built from TRBV27 and TRBJ2-3; the D gene is possibly TRBD2 (5 bases). Specimen: blood. The receptor's source is a woman aged 25-40 years with Graves' ophthalmopathy. CDR3 loop: CASSHVGAQYF. The CDR3 DNA reads as TGTGCCAGCAGTCACGTCGGGGCGCAGTATTTT.